The rows below give T cell receptor beta chains drawn from one sample of a study of cytomegalovirus exposure and HLA in healthy donors. Measured with immunoSEQ multiplex PCR; TCRdb has only the in-frame clones, and not every one. This sample has about 130,000 clones, with approximately 84% found just once. The material sequenced was PBMCs. The receptors originated from a man aged 25-45 years in good health and CMV-seropositive. Both conserved end residues are part of each CDR3. A D gene is named only where the DNA matches it firmly. Clone size is shown for a subset of rows, as once, few, many or a class of expanded clone.

TRBJ2-3 | TRBV9 | NA | NA | CASSVGGRATDTQYF | TGTGCCAGCAGCGTAGGCGGCAGGGCCACAGATACGCAGTATTTT
TRBJ1-2 | TRBV6-1 | NA | NA | CASITGTRINGYTF | TGTGCCAGCATCACCGGGACACGGATTAATGGCTACACCTTC
TRBJ1-5 | TRBV10-3 | NA | NA | CAISASGSNQPQHF | TGTGCCATCAGTGCCAGCGGTAGCAATCAGCCCCAGCATTTT
TRBJ1-2 | TRBV13 | once | TRBD1 | CASILDRGQGPGGYTF | TGTGCCAGCATCTTGGACAGGGGGCAAGGCCCAGGGGGCTACACCTTC
TRBJ1-4 | TRBV18 | NA | NA | CASSQTGTKGEKLFF | TGTGCCAGCTCACAAACCGGGACAAAGGGCGAAAAACTGTTTTTT
TRBJ1-2 | TRBV30 | once | NA | CAWSVNAAATF | TGTGCCTGGAGTGTAAACGCGGCGGCCACCTTC
TRBJ2-7 | TRBV5-4 | NA | TRBD1 | CASSNRQGISYEQYF | TGTGCCAGCAGCAACAGACAGGGGATCTCCTACGAGCAGTACTTC
TRBJ2-1 | TRBV6-1 | NA | NA | CASSELQGGNEQFF | TGTGCCAGCAGTGAACTTCAGGGAGGCAATGAGCAGTTCTTC
TRBJ2-7 | TRBV19 | many | TRBD1 | CASSIEDRGLYEQYF | TGTGCCAGTAGTATTGAGGACAGGGGTCTCTACGAGCAGTACTTC
TRBJ1-1 | TRBV30 | NA | NA | CAWSPAGGAKAFF | TGTGCCTGGAGTCCCGCTGGAGGGGCGAAAGCTTTCTTT
TRBJ1-1 | TRBV5-6 | NA | NA | CASSFDVGGYTEAFF | TGTGCCAGCAGCTTCGACGTGGGGGGGTACACTGAAGCTTTCTTT
TRBJ2-2 | TRBV4-1 | NA | TRBD2 | CASSQGSGRAIGELFF | TGCGCCAGCAGCCAAGGTAGCGGGAGGGCCATCGGGGAGCTGTTTTTT
TRBJ2-7 | TRBV7-2 | NA | TRBD1 | CASSLTGPDEQYF | TGTGCCAGCAGCTTGACAGGGCCCGACGAGCAGTACTTC
TRBJ1-4 | TRBV30 | NA | NA | CAGTVRRSNEKLFF | TGTGCCGGAACTGTGAGGAGGTCTAATGAAAAACTGTTTTTT
TRBJ2-1 | TRBV5-1 | NA | TRBD2 | CASSPTSGIPNEQFF | TGCGCCAGCAGCCCGACTAGCGGGATTCCCAATGAGCAGTTCTTC
TRBJ1-4 | TRBV13 | NA | NA | CASSLGPREEKLFF | TGTGCCAGCAGCTTAGGCCCGCGGGAGGAAAAACTGTTTTTT
TRBJ2-2 | TRBV11-2 | NA | NA | CASSGREVFPATGELFF | TGTGCCAGCAGCGGCCGCGAGGTCTTTCCGGCGACCGGGGAGCTGTTTTTT
TRBJ1-6 | TRBV5-1 | NA | TRBD1 | CASSHGQGFSPLHF | TGCGCCAGCAGCCACGGACAGGGGTTCTCACCCCTCCACTTT
TRBJ2-1 | TRBV27 | NA | TRBD1 | CASSPRRQGLRQFF | TGTGCCAGCAGTCCAAGAAGACAGGGGTTAAGGCAGTTCTTC
TRBJ2-7 | TRBV7-9 | NA | TRBD2 | CASSLSGGRNEQYF | TGTGCCAGCAGCCTTAGCGGGGGGAGGAACGAGCAGTACTTC
TRBJ2-3 | TRBV27 | NA | NA | CASSWGARPLEDTQYF | TGTGCCAGCAGTTGGGGAGCGAGACCCCTTGAAGATACGCAGTATTTT
TRBJ1-2 | TRBV9 | NA | NA | CASSVEEQNYGYTF | TGTGCCAGCAGCGTAGAGGAACAGAACTATGGCTACACCTTC
TRBJ2-3 | TRBV7-2 | NA | TRBD2 | CASSLGGGGVTGNTQYF | TGTGCCAGCAGCTTAGGAGGTGGGGGGGTGACCGGAAATACGCAGTATTTT
TRBJ1-5 | TRBV9 | NA | NA | CASSVQGGGQPQHF | TGTGCCAGCAGCGTCCAGGGAGGAGGGCAGCCCCAGCATTTT
TRBJ1-2 | TRBV2 | NA | NA | CASSEERSINYGYTF | TGTGCCAGCAGTGAAGAGCGGTCCATAAACTATGGCTACACCTTC
TRBJ2-1 | TRBV5-1 | NA | NA | CASSLGTSLRSYNEQFF | TGCGCCAGCAGCCTCGGGACATCTCTCCGGTCCTACAATGAGCAGTTCTTC
TRBJ1-1 | TRBV7-2 | NA | NA | CASSWGRNTEAFF | TGTGCCAGCAGCTGGGGCAGGAACACTGAAGCTTTCTTT
TRBJ1-4 | TRBV7-2 | NA | TRBD1 | CASSLGTGWNEKLFF | TGTGCCAGCAGCTTAGGGACAGGGTGGAATGAAAAACTGTTTTTT
TRBJ1-5 | TRBV15 | NA | NA | CATSREQAKPQHF | TGTGCCACCAGCAGAGAGCAGGCGAAGCCCCAGCATTTT
TRBJ2-7 | TRBV6-5 | NA | NA | CASSSPTTGSYEQYF | TGTGCCAGCAGTTCCCCAACGACAGGTTCCTACGAGCAGTACTTC
TRBJ2-2 | TRBV7-9 | NA | TRBD2 | CASSFPLQRGIDTGELFF | TGTGCCAGCAGCTTCCCACTGCAGCGGGGGATAGACACCGGGGAGCTGTTTTTT
TRBJ2-1 | TRBV7-3 | NA | TRBD2 | CASSPQGLAGDNEQFF | TGTGCCAGCAGCCCCCAGGGCCTAGCGGGGGACAATGAGCAGTTCTTC
TRBJ2-4 | TRBV5-1 | NA | NA | CASSVDLVDIQYF | TGCGCCAGCAGCGTGGACCTAGTTGACATTCAGTACTTC
TRBJ2-2 | TRBV5-1 | NA | TRBD2 | CASSWGTRGNTGELFF | TGCGCCAGCAGCTGGGGGACTAGAGGGAACACCGGGGAGCTGTTTTTT
TRBJ1-1 | TRBV4-2 | once | NA | CASSRFSRGQNTEAFF | TGTGCCAGCAGCCGGTTCAGTCGGGGACAGAACACTGAAGCTTTCTTT
TRBJ2-1 | TRBV5-1 | NA | NA | CASSPGSSYNEQFF | TGCGCCAGCAGCCCGGGTAGCTCCTACAATGAGCAGTTCTTC
TRBJ1-1 | TRBV5-4 | NA | NA | CASSRGGIQNTEAFF | TGTGCCAGCAGCAGGGGGGGGATCCAAAACACTGAAGCTTTCTTT
TRBJ1-2 | TRBV23-1 | NA | NA | CASNRHPREGGGYTF | TGCGCCAGCAACCGACATCCACGGGAAGGCGGGGGCTACACCTTC
TRBJ1-4 | TRBV7-6 | NA | TRBD1 | CASSDGQGILEKLFF | TGTGCCAGCAGCGATGGACAGGGGATTCTTGAAAAACTGTTTTTT
TRBJ2-7 | TRBV13 | NA | NA | CASSFGTPFSYEQYF | TGTGCCAGCAGCTTCGGGACACCCTTCTCCTACGAGCAGTACTTC
TRBJ2-7 | TRBV9 | NA | NA | CASSGPGLLSYEQYF | TGTGCCAGCAGCGGACCGGGACTGCTCTCCTACGAGCAGTACTTC
TRBJ2-5 | TRBV9 | once | TRBD2 | CASSPGGSQETQYF | TGTGCCAGCAGCCCGGGAGGCAGCCAAGAGACCCAGTACTTC
TRBJ2-7 | TRBV19 | NA | NA | CASSQGGTYEQYF | TGTGCCAGCTCACAGGGAGGGACTTACGAGCAGTACTTC
TRBJ2-1 | TRBV5-1 | NA | NA | CASSFSGTSYNEQFF | TGCGCCAGCAGCTTTTCTGGCACCTCCTACAATGAGCAGTTCTTC
TRBJ2-3 | TRBV27 | NA | NA | CASSFGDTQYF | TGTGCCAGCAGTTTCGGAGATACGCAGTATTTT
TRBJ2-3 | TRBV10-3 | NA | TRBD2 | CAISESVAGDTDTQYF | TGTGCCATCAGTGAGTCGGTAGCGGGGGACACAGATACGCAGTATTTT
TRBJ2-2 | TRBV18 | NA | NA | CASSPQRANTGELFF | TGTGCCAGCTCACCCCAGAGGGCGAACACCGGGGAGCTGTTTTTT
TRBJ2-4 | TRBV19 | NA | NA | CASSIAGQILDIQYF | TGTGCCAGTAGTATAGCTGGACAAATCCTAGACATTCAGTACTTC
TRBJ2-3 | TRBV15 | NA | NA | CATSRVRSTDTQYF | TGTGCCACCAGCAGAGTTCGGAGCACAGATACGCAGTATTTT
TRBJ2-1 | TRBV9 | NA | TRBD2 | CASSALALTYNEQFF | TGTGCCAGCAGCGCACTAGCGTTGACCTACAATGAGCAGTTCTTC
TRBJ2-5 | TRBV5-1 | NA | TRBD2 | CASSRAGLAGETQYF | TGCGCCAGCAGCAGGGCAGGACTAGCGGGAGAGACCCAGTACTTC
TRBJ1-1 | TRBV5-4 | once | NA | CASSSIGVSTEAFF | TGTGCCAGCAGCTCCATCGGGGTTTCCACTGAAGCTTTCTTT
TRBJ1-4 | TRBV7-2 | NA | TRBD1 | CASSLGGQLNEKLFF | TGTGCCAGCAGCTTAGGGGGACAGCTTAATGAAAAACTGTTTTTT
TRBJ2-2 | TRBV19 | NA | TRBD1 | CASSRQGLGGELFF | TGTGCCAGTAGCCGACAGGGGTTGGGTGGGGAGCTGTTTTTT
TRBJ2-1 | TRBV9 | NA | TRBD1 | CASSARQGRSNEQFF | TGTGCCAGCAGCGCCCGACAGGGGCGAAGCAATGAGCAGTTCTTC
TRBJ2-1 | TRBV5-4 | NA | NA | CASSFGDTYSYNEQFF | TGTGCCAGCAGCTTTGGGGACACCTACTCCTACAATGAGCAGTTCTTC
TRBJ2-1 | TRBV6-1 | NA | NA | CASSERILATPTDEQFF | TGTGCCAGCAGTGAAAGGATCCTAGCGACCCCAACGGATGAGCAGTTCTTC
TRBJ1-1 | TRBV19 | once | NA | CASSINRVALYTEAFF | TGTGCCAGTAGTATAAACAGGGTTGCTCTGTACACTGAAGCTTTCTTT